The sequence of this T cell receptor beta chain was determined in a study of CD8 T cells in Susac syndrome (dated by TCRdb to between 2018 and 2020). A note on the overall study: Of the Susac syndrome patients who were sequenced, fewer than ten were in clinical remission while about six had clinically active disease. Whether CD8+ T cell activation and differentiation in Susac syndrome was antigen driven was tested using repertoire sequencing. At blood withdrawal, Susac syndrome patients were therapy-naive, treated with corticosteroids (with IVIg additionally given to some), or treated with IVIg alone.

Peripheral blood CD8+ and CD4+ T cells from healthy donors, Susac syndrome patients and multiple sclerosis patients were profiled using high-throughput TCR beta sequencing. Susac syndrome patients met recently defined diagnostic criteria for definite or probable disease. Bulk CD8+ and CD4+ T cells were purified by magnetic negative isolation, whereas CD8+ TEMRA cells were enriched by FACS. Blood was drawn into EDTA tubes, processed within 24 hours, and PBMCs were isolated by density gradient centrifugation. PBMCs intended for TCR sequencing were frozen in liquid nitrogen and were later thawed in a 37 degrees C water bath. Purity of sorted or isolated CD4+, CD8+ and CD8+ TEMRA cells was at least 90%. Findings and caveats that apply to the study as a whole: In the CD4+ T cell repertoire of Susac syndrome patients, clonal expansion was not detected. The number of individuals in the TCR sequencing and HLA analysis was acknowledged as relatively small.

RNA was extracted with the RNeasy kit and roughly 0.45 to 1 ug was reverse transcribed using random hexamers. TCR beta CDR3 regions were amplified with the immunoSEQ multiplex PCR assay covering 54 Vbeta and 13 Jbeta segments. Bias from PCR amplification was corrected by using a synthetic template baseline for primer optimization and for computational correction. On the authors' methods: Only productive sequences were kept, with reads annotated to V, D and J genes according to IMGT and analyzed in immunoSEQ Analyzer. Clonality was calculated as one minus the Shannon entropy normalized by log2 of the number of productive unique sequences. For each patient and control, public and private clones were evaluated within the 100 most prevalent clones. Clones were defined as Susac-specific when absent from the healthy and MS cohorts, from over a thousand published viral clones and from other ImmuneACCESS disease sequences. TCRdb's own reprocessing of the public reads used fastp at Q25 and MiXCR and kept productive beta chains. One record per CDR3 amino acid sequence lists the most common genes and DNA. These V and J calls originate from TCRdb's pipeline instead of the authors' own analysis. The sample table contains around 200,000 distinct CDR3 sequences; only one count was recorded for under 97% of them. The ten largest clones capture approximately 0.1% of the sample.

To note about this clonotype: What antigen it recognizes has not been identified. Per-nucleotide qualities are absent, and no much larger clonotype sits a single base away.

V is cut by 0 bases and J by 0 bases, and the space between the germline ends is 15 bases. Per the germline V gene, SGHTA is the CDR1 and FQGNSA is the CDR2. The CDR3 has 17 amino acids, counting the end cysteine and phenylalanine. The only DNA kept is the CDR3, 51 bases in frame from the first base. Recombination connected TRBV7-2 to TRBJ2-7, with the D call perhaps TRBD1 or TRBD2, as 5 bases match in each case. This receptor was identified in a human donor with Susac syndrome. The sequenced material came from CD4+ T cells from PBMCs. Here the CDR3 is given as CASSLAMGPKGSYEQYF. The nucleotides read TGTGCCAGCAGCTTAGCGATGGGACCAAAGGGCTCCTACGAGCAGTACTTC.